Here is one TCR beta chain with its context. Trimming removed 5 bases from V and 2 bases from J, with 13 bases in between. Germline assignment: CDR1 MDHEN and CDR2 SYDVKM. CDR3 length: 14 residues. The source of the sample is a study of OX40 agonist ivuxolimab in advanced cancers. Study information: The drug used for patients, ivuxolimab, was an agonistic anti-OX40 (CD134) antibody. Patients were infused with ivuxolimab every 2 weeks at 0.01 to 10 mg/kg.

Assay used: immunoSEQ multiplex PCR; TCRdb lists only in-frame clones, some missing. The data hold about 19,000 clones, with about 76% observed a single time. The sequencing used CD4+ or CD8+ T cells sorted from blood, collected in a trial of the OX40 agonist ivuxolimab. The V and J genes are TRBV28 and TRBJ2-7; D call uncertain. This TCR came from an adult with an advanced solid tumor such as melanoma, head and neck, liver or kidney cancer. CDR3 loop: CASSHPVKTYEQYF. The CDR3 nucleotides read TGTGCCAGCAGTCATCCAGTGAAAACCTACGAGCAGTACTTC.